These 10 T cell receptor beta chains were sequenced from one sample in a study of blood T cell repertoires in COVID-19. Assay: immunoSEQ multiplex PCR; the TCRdb copy retains only in-frame clones and omits some. Among around 700,000 clones listed, approximately 90% were seen once. The specimen sequenced was peripheral blood. These receptors all come from a woman younger than 30 with acute or convalescent COVID-19.

V is TRBV21-1 and J is TRBJ1-5; the DNA was not used to check the table's D call, TRBD1. TRBV21-1 is an annotated pseudogene. The CDR3 loop spans 18 amino acids. The CDR3 reads CASSKEGGQDDSNQPQHF. As DNA, the CDR3 is TGTGCCAGCAGCAAAGAGGGGGGACAGGACGATAGCAATCAGCCCCAGCATTTT.

The CDR3 DNA sequence: TGTGCCAGTAGTTTCTCGGACAGGGTTGGTTCACCCCTCCACTTT. Its protein product is CASSFSDRVGSPLHF. J is TRBJ1-6 and V is TRBV19, with TRBD1 matching 8 bases. CDR3 length equals 15 residues. V shed 5 bases and J 9 bases; nucleotides not matched to a gene: 9. Per germline, CDR1 LNHDA and CDR2 SQIVND (reference sequence).

The V gene is TRBV5-1, the J gene TRBJ1-4; 7 bases map to TRBD1. The length of the CDR3 is 15 residues. Germline V gene lookup returns CDR1 SGHRS and CDR2 YFSETQ. The ends lost 4 bases at V and 4 bases at J; junction bases unmatched: 7. CDR3 amino acids: CASSLGTADNEKLFF. The CDR3 bases are TGCGCCAGCAGCCTTGGGACAGCCGATAATGAAAAACTGTTTTTT.

This chain links TRBV10-3 with TRBJ2-7, with D possibly TRBD1 on 5 matching bases. With 2 bases removed from V and 3 bases from J, the gap between germline ends came to 5 bases. CDR1 and CDR2 from the germline V gene are ENHRY and SYGVKD. There are 12 residues in the CDR3. CDR3 sequence reads: CAISEDSYEQYF. CDR3 bases: TGTGCCATCAGTGAGGACAGCTACGAGCAGTACTTC.

This chain connects TRBV19 to TRBJ1-3; D gene ambiguous. Germline V gene sequence: CDR1 LNHDA, CDR2 SQIVND (reference sequence). The CDR3 runs 19 residues. Trimming removed 3 bases from V and 0 bases from J, with 21 bases in between. The chain's CDR3 is CASSIRSSIGINSGNTIYF. In DNA form, the CDR3 reads TGTGCCAGTAGTATTCGATCGAGTATCGGGATAAACTCTGGAAACACCATATATTTT.

The chain joins TRBV11-1 to TRBJ1-4, with TRBD1 identical over 8 bases. V shed 5 bases, J shed 7 bases, and the junction held 9 bases outside the gene matches. The CDR3 has 15 amino acids. Germline values: CDR1 SGHAT, CDR2 FQDESV (reference sequence). DNA for the CDR3: TGTGCCAGCAGCCCCAGGACAGGGAATGGTGAAAAACTGTTTTTT. As protein: CASSPRTGNGEKLFF.

The chain is built from TRBV5-6 and TRBJ1-1; 7 bases are a match to TRBD1. J lost 1 base, V lost 0 bases, and 3 bases had no gene match. The CDR3 is made up of 15 amino acids. The germline V gene has CDR1 SGHDT and CDR2 YYEEEE. The CDR3 DNA reads as TGTGCCAGCAGCTTGGCCCGACAGGGGAACACTGAAGCTTTCTTT. Its protein product is CASSLARQGNTEAFF.

V and J are TRBV30 and TRBJ1-2, with 7 nucleotides matching TRBD1. After removal of 0 bases from V and 6 bases from J, the junction contained 13 bases not matched to a gene. The CDR3 runs 16 residues. CDR1 GTSNPN and CDR2 SVGIG come from the germline V gene (reference sequence). DNA for the CDR3: TGTGCCTGGAGTGTCGACCTCGCGGCTACAGGGGATGGCTACACCTTC. The encoded protein is CAWSVDLAATGDGYTF.

The V gene is TRBV19, the J gene TRBJ1-1; no clear D. V was cut by 3 bases and J by 1 base, with 9 bases left in between. From germline, CDR1 is LNHDA and CDR2 SQIVND (reference sequence). The CDR3 extends over 14 amino acids. CDR3 nucleotide sequence: TGTGCCAGTAGTATTGCAGGTTGGAACACTGAAGCTTTCTTT. Residues: CASSIAGWNTEAFF.

This clone was detected once. The chain employs TRBV7-9 and TRBJ1-5, with a possible D match to TRBD1 (5 bases). Between the trimmed V and J ends, which lost 1 base and 9 bases, there was a span of 16 bases. CDR3 size: 15 residues. Per the germline V gene, CDR1 is SEHNR and CDR2 is FQNEAQ (reference sequence). Here the CDR3 reads CASSLVGGVYSPQHF. In nucleotides, the CDR3 is TGTGCCAGCAGCTTAGTTGGAGGGGTATACTCGCCCCAGCATTTT.